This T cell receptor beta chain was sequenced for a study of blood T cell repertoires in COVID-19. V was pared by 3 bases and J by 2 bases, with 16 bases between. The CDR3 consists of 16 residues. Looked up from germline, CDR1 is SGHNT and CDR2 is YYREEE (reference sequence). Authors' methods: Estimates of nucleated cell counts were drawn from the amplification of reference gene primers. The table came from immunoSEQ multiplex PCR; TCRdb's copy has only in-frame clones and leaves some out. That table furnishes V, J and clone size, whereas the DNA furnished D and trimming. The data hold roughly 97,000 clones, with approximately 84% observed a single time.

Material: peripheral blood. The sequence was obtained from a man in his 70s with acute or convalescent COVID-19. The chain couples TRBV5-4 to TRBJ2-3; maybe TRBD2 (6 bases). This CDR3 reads CASSSEGGEHTDTQYF. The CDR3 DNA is TGTGCCAGCAGCTCTGAAGGCGGGGAGCACACAGATACGCAGTATTTT.